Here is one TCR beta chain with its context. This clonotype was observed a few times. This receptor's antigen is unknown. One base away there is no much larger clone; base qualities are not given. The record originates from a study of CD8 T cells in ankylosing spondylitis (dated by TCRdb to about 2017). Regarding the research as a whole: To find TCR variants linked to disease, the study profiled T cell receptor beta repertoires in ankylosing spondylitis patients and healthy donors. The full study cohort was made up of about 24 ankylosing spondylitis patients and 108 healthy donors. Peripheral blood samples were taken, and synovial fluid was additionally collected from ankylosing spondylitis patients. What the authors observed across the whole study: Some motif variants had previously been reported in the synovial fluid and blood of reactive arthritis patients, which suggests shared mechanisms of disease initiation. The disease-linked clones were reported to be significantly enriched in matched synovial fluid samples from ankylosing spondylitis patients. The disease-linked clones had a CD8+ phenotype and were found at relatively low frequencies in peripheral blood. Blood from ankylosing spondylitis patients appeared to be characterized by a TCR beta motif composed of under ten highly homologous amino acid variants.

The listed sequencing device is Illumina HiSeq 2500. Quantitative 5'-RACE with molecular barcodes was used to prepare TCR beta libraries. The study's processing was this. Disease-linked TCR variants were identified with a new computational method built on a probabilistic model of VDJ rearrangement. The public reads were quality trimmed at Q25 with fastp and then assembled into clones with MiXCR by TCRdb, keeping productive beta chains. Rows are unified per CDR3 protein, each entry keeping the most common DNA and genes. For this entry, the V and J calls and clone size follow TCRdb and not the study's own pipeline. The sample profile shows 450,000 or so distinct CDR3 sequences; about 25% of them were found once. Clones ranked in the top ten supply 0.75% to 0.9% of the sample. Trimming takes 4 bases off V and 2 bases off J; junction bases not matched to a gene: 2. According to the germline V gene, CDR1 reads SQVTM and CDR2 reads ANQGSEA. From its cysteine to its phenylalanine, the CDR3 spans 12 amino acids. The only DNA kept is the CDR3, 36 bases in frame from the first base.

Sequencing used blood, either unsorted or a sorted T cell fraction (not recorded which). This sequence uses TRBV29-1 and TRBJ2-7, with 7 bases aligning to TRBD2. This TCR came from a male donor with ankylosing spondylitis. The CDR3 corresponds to CSVGEGPYEQYF. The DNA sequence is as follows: TGCAGCGTTGGGGAGGGTCCCTACGAGCAGTACTTC.